Listed below are T cell receptor beta chains from one sample, sequenced in a study of PD-L1 blockade in urothelial cancer. The data were produced by immunoSEQ multiplex PCR, yet TCRdb's version contains in-frame clones alone and is incomplete. The top ten hold around 25% of the sample, which has about 45,000 clones, approximately 90% seen once. Sequencing was performed on PBMCs, taken around atezolizumab (anti-PD-L1) treatment. The receptor set was obtained from a donor at least 40 years old with urothelial cancer. Each CDR3 is given with its conserved first and last residue.

j_gene | v_gene | CDR3aa
TRBJ2-2 | TRBV11-3 | CASSFPNGDNGELFF
TRBJ2-1 | TRBV7-2 | CASSRPGLAGGNEQFF
TRBJ2-7 | TRBV2 | CASRPGLAVYEQYF
TRBJ2-5 | TRBV18 | CASSPLMQGQGETQYF
TRBJ2-3 | TRBV19 | CASSTTSGLSTDTQYF
TRBJ2-1 | TRBV9 | CASSETPGTSGRASEQFF
TRBJ2-7 | TRBV19 | CASSIGGGSGAGEQYF
TRBJ2-4 | TRBV5-1 | CASSPPTGNLAKNIQYF
TRBJ2-7 | TRBV6-5 | CASSYRLGVPSYEQYF
TRBJ1-4 | TRBV7-8 | CASSPTQGVTNEKLFF
TRBJ2-3 | TRBV6-4 | CASSPRAGPADTQYF
TRBJ2-3 | TRBV2 | CASSRVTMDTQYF
TRBJ1-1 | TRBV16 | CASSQSGSEAFF
TRBJ2-7 | TRBV4-3 | CASSQGVEDTLYEQYF
TRBJ1-5 | TRBV5-1 | CASSTTGTGQEPQHF
TRBJ2-6 | TRBV23-1 | CASSQSMAGVGGTDRSGANVLTF
TRBJ2-7 | TRBV7-3 | CASSLPRHPYEQYF
TRBJ2-3 | TRBV9 | CASSVRLAGFTDTQYF
TRBJ2-2 | TRBV9 | CASSGGGTENTGELFF
TRBJ2-5 | TRBV4-2 | CASSPGLAGRVQETQYF
TRBJ2-6 | TRBV18 | CASSPPWGQGVTGANVLTF
TRBJ2-7 | TRBV7-8 | CASSLRQGGSYEQYF
TRBJ2-7 | TRBV5-5 | CASSFTSALYEQYF
TRBJ2-7 | TRBV5-1 | CASSFPPQGGGYEQYF
TRBJ2-1 | TRBV11-1 | CASSPKRGSYNEQFF
TRBJ2-2 | TRBV5-5 | CASSNGLAGNTGELFF
TRBJ2-3 | TRBV18 | CASSRNGEDTQYF